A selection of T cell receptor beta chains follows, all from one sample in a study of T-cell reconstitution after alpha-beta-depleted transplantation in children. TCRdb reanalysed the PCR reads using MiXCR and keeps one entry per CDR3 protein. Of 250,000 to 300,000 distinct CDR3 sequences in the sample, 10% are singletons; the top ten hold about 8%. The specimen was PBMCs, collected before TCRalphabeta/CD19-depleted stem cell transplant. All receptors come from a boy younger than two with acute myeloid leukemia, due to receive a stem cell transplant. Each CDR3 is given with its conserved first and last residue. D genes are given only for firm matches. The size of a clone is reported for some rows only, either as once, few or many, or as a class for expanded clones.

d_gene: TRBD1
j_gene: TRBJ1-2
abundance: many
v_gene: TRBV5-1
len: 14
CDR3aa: CASSSRDRDYGYTF
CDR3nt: TGCGCCAGCAGCTCCCGGGACAGGGACTATGGCTACACCTTC

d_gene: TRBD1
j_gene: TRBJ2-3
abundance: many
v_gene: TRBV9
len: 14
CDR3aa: CASSVRTGTDTQYF
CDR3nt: TGTGCCAGCAGCGTCAGGACAGGGACAGATACGCAGTATTTT

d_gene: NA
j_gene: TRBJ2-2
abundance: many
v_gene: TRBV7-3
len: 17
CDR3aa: CASSPTPTRRWRGELFF
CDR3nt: TGTGCCAGCAGCCCGACCCCTACAAGGCGCTGGCGCGGGGAGCTGTTTTTT

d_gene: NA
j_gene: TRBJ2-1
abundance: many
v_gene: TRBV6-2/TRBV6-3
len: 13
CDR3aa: CASATGYYNEQFF
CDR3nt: TGTGCCAGCGCCACAGGGTATTACAATGAGCAGTTCTTC

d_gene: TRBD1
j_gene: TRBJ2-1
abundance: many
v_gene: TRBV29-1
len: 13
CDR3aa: CSVITGASNEQFF
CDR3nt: TGCAGCGTCATTACAGGGGCGAGCAATGAGCAGTTCTTC

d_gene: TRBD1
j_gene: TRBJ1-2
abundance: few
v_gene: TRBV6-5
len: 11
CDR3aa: CASTQGGGYTF
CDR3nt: TGTGCCAGCACCCAGGGGGGGGGCTACACCTTC

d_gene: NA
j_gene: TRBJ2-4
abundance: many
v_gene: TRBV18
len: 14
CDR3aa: CASSRTARGDGEYF
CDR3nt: TGTGCCAGCTCACGAACAGCTCGAGGGGATGGGGAGTACTTC

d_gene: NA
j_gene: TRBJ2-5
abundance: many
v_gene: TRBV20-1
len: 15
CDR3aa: CSAQHPGRERGTQYF
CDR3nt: TGCAGTGCTCAACACCCGGGAAGGGAAAGGGGGACCCAGTACTTC

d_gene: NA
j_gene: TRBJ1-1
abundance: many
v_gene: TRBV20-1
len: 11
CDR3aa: CSAREVTEAFF
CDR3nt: TGCAGTGCTAGAGAAGTCACTGAAGCTTTCTTT

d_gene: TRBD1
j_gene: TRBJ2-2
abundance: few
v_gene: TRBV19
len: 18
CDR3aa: CASNRGRLHPANTGELFF
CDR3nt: TGTGCCAGTAATAGGGGGCGATTGCATCCCGCGAACACCGGGGAGCTGTTTTTT

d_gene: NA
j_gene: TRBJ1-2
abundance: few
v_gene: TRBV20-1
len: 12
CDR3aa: CSASPTIYGYTF
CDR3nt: TGCAGTGCTAGCCCAACTATTTATGGCTACACCTTC

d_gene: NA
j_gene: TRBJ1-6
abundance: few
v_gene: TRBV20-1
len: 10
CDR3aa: CSARDQTLHF
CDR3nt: TGCAGTGCTAGAGATCAAACCCTCCACTTT

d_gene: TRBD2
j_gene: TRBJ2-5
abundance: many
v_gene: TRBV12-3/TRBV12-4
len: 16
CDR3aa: CASSPLAGAPAETQYF
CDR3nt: TGTGCCAGCAGTCCTCTAGCGGGGGCACCCGCGGAGACCCAGTACTTC

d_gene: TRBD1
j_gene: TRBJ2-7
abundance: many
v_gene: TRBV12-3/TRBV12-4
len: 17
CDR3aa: CASSFQIWGTGAYEQYF
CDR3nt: TGTGCCAGCAGTTTCCAAATTTGGGGGACAGGAGCCTACGAGCAGTACTTC

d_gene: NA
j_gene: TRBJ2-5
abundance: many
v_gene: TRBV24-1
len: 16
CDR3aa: CATSDPRTPSMETQYF
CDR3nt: TGTGCCACCAGTGACCCCCGGACCCCTTCGATGGAGACCCAGTACTTC

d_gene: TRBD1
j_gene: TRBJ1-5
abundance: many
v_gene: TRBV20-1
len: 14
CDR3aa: CSAPGGFGNQPQHF
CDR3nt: TGCAGTGCTCCAGGGGGGTTTGGGAATCAGCCCCAGCATTTT

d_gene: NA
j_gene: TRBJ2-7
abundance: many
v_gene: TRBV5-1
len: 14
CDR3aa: CASSLVPGTYEQYF
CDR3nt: TGCGCCAGCAGCTTGGTGCCGGGTACCTACGAGCAGTACTTC

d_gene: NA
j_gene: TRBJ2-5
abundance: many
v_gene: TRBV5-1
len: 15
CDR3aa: CASSLGPGYQETQYF
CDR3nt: TGCGCCAGCAGCTTGGGGCCAGGCTACCAAGAGACCCAGTACTTC

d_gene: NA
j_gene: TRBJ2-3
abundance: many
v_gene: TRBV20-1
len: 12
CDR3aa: CSASGEEDTQYF
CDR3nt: TGCAGTGCTAGCGGGGAGGAAGATACGCAGTATTTT

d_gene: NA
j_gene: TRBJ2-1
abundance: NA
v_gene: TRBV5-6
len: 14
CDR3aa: CASTEGIGRNEQFF
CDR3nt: TGTGCCAGCACCGAGGGTATAGGGCGGAATGAGCAGTTCTTC

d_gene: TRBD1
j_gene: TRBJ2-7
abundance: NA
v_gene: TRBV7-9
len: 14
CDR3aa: CASSLPVTGNEQYF
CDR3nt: TGTGCCAGCAGCTTGCCCGTGACAGGGAACGAGCAGTACTTC

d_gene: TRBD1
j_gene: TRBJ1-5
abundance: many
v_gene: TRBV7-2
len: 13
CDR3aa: CASSYDRVQPQHF
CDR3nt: TGTGCCAGCAGCTACGACAGGGTACAGCCCCAGCATTTT

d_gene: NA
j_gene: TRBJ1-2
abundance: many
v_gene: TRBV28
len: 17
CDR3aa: CASSPADYRPRGYGYTF
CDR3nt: TGTGCCAGCAGTCCTGCCGATTACCGCCCCCGAGGGTATGGCTACACCTTC

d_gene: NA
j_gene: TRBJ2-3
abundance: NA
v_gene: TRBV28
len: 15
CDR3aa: CASSLSHQDPNTQYF
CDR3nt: TGTGCCAGCAGTTTAAGCCACCAGGACCCAAATACGCAGTATTTT

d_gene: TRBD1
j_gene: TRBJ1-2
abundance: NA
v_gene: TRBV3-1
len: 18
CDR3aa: CAFSFYPLSQGAVYGYTF
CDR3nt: TGTGCCTTCAGTTTCTATCCCCTAAGCCAGGGGGCGGTCTATGGCTACACCTTC

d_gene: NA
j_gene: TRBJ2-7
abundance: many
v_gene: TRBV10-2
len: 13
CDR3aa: CASSMGSPYEQYF
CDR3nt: TGCGCCAGCAGTATGGGCAGCCCCTACGAGCAGTACTTC

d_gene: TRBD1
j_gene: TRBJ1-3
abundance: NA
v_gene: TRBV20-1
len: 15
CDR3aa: CSASDRGFSGNTIYF
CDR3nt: TGCAGTGCCTCGGACAGGGGGTTCTCTGGAAACACCATATATTTT

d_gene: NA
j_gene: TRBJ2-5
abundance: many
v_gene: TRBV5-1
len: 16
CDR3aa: CASSYYGESPQETQYF
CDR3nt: TGCGCCAGCAGCTACTACGGGGAGTCCCCCCAAGAGACCCAGTACTTC

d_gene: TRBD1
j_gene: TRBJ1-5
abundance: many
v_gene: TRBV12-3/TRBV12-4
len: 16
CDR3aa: CASSPSFDRGNQPQHF
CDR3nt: TGTGCCAGCAGTCCCTCTTTCGACAGGGGCAATCAGCCCCAGCATTTT

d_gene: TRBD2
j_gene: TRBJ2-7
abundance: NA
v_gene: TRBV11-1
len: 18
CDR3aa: CASSLAGLAGVGSYEQYF
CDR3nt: TGTGCCAGCAGCTTAGCAGGACTAGCGGGAGTAGGGTCCTACGAGCAGTACTTC

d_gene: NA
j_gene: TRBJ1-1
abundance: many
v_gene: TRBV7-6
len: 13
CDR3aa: CASSFLDYTEAFF
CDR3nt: TGTGCCAGCAGCTTTCTGGATTACACTGAAGCTTTCTTT

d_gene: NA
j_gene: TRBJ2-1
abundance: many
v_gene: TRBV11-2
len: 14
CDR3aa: CASSIDSYYNEQFF
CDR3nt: TGTGCCAGCAGCATTGACAGCTACTACAATGAGCAGTTCTTC

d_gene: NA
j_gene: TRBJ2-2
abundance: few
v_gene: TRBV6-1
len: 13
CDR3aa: CASTQGLTGELFF
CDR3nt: TGTGCCAGCACGCAAGGTCTGACCGGGGAGCTGTTTTTT

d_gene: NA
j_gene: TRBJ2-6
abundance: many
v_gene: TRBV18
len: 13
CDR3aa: CASSLTGANVLTF
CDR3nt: TGTGCCAGCTCACTTACTGGGGCCAACGTCCTGACTTTC

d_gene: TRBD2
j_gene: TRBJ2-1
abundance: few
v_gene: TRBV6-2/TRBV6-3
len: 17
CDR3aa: CASSLTSGRLSYNEQFF
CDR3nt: TGTGCCAGCAGCCTGACTAGCGGGAGGCTCTCCTACAATGAGCAGTTCTTC

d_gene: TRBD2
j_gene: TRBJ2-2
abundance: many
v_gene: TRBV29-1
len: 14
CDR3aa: CSGGLAGDTGELFF
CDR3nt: TGCAGCGGGGGGCTAGCGGGAGACACCGGGGAGCTGTTTTTT

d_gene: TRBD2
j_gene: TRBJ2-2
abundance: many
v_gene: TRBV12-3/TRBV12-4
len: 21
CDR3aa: CASSLTGQGRATSGSSGELFF
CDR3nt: TGTGCCAGCAGTTTAACCGGACAGGGAAGGGCGACTAGCGGGAGCTCAGGGGAGCTGTTTTTT